The present T cell receptor beta chain was sequenced within a study of prognosis after radiotherapy for stage I lung cancer (dated by TCRdb to the early 2020s). In the study overall: About 20 stage I NSCLC patients were enrolled in Nanjing, China, between April 2018 and January 2019. Among the enrolled patients, 14 to 15 had newly diagnosed primary stage I lung tumors, while about 5 had oligometastatic NSCLC following surgical resection of the primary tumor. SBRT was delivered in 3 to 5 fractions with a biologically effective dose of at least 100 Gy, and image-guided IMRT or VMAT was used for delivery. The study sequenced some 38 blood samples from some 20 patients, one before and one after SBRT per patient. Peripheral blood TCR beta repertoires were profiled in stage I NSCLC patients before and after stereotactic body radiotherapy, and the repertoires were related to distant failure. Tumor histology was squamous cell carcinoma in over 5 patients and adenocarcinoma in some 13. The cohort was made up of 10 to 15 men and 6 or 7 women, with a median age of nearly 75 years and an age range of roughly 50 to 95 years. After SBRT, distant metastases developed in about 20% of the 19 patients at a median of around 7 months, while the remaining 15 patients had no significant progression. All patients were regarded as medically inoperable, because of comorbidities in more than ten patients and refusal of surgery in several patients. Concurrent therapy was not administered to any patient alongside SBRT.

General study outcomes and caveats: TRBV and TRBJ usage frequencies reportedly varied with metastasis status, involving two V genes at baseline and 9 or 10 V and two J genes after SBRT. Post-SBRT Shannon entropy and its change from baseline were lower in patients who developed distant metastases; baseline Shannon entropy was not associated with metastases. Tumor specificity of expanded TCR clones was not determined. All reported P values were unadjusted for multiple comparisons. Limitations of the study included a small cohort and short follow-up, and the study findings need independent validation. A decrease in unique TCR clone counts was observed after SBRT (median around 9,800 before versus around 6,200 after; Wilcoxon paired P=0.011).

Two rounds of multiplex PCR were used to amplify the TCR beta CDR3 region from genomic DNA. In the first PCR round, primers specific to each TRBV and TRBJ gene were used, and the primer sequences were filed in Chinese patent CN105087789A. The second PCR round used universal primers. The Roche High Pure PCR Template Preparation Kit was used to extract genomic DNA from the frozen PBMCs. Paired-end sequencing with 151 bp reads was performed on the libraries using an Illumina HiSeq 3000. Regarding the original processing steps: CutAdapt was used to remove raw reads lacking the multiplex PCR primer sequences. PEAR was used to merge high-quality paired reads into contigs. By aligning each contig to reference sequences, MiXCR assigned the TRB V, D and J gene segments to that contig. CDR3 sequences were clustered by base quality and sequence similarity to remove sequencing errors. Diversity was measured as Shannon entropy normalized by the natural log of productive TCR sequence number. Clonality was defined as one minus Shannon entropy divided by the natural log of the number of unique clonotypes. The Youden index of ROC curves was used to select progression-free survival cut-offs for repertoire metrics, and analyses were performed in R 3.5.3. TCRdb reran the public reads through fastp at Q25 and MiXCR, keeping productive beta chains. Every entry covers one CDR3 protein and lists the most common genes and DNA from its rows. It is TCRdb's table, rather than the study itself, that gives the V and J calls and clone size. The sample profile shows about 26,000 distinct CDR3 sequences; about 30% of them were found once. Around 32% of the sample lies in the top ten.

The table lists this clonotype with many counts. The target of this receptor is not known. No clone much larger than this one lies a single base away; base qualities are absent. A history of other malignancies or of prior chemotherapy or radiotherapy was absent in all patients, and node-negative disease was shown on CT and PET/CT in all patients. At each of two time points, roughly 5.7 milliliters of peripheral venous blood were collected into EDTA tubes. PBMCs were isolated by Ficoll-Paque Plus density-gradient centrifugation. Right after collection, samples were kept at -80 degrees C until analysis. From its cysteine to its phenylalanine, the CDR3 spans 13 amino acids. Only CDR3 DNA is held: 39 bases, read in frame from base 1. The germline V gene supplies CDR1 KGHSH and CDR2 LQKENI. The V and J ends are trimmed by 3 bases and 7 bases, leaving 9 bases between them.

The chain is assembled from TRBV18 and TRBJ1-4, with the D gene not clear enough to name. The receptor comes from a donor aged 50 or older with non-small cell lung cancer. The sequences come from PBMCs, collected before or after stereotactic body radiation therapy (not recorded which). The CDR3 protein is CASSPAETEKLFF. At the DNA level, the sequence is TGTGCCAGCTCACCGGCCGAAACTGAAAAACTGTTTTTT.